The following is a TCR beta chain sequence with its context. The data originate from a study of CD8 T cells in Susac syndrome. This CDR3 has 16 amino acids. Looked up from germline, CDR1 is SGHDN and CDR2 is FVKESK. With V trimmed by 0 bases and J by 5 bases, 5 bases remained unmatched. Random-hexamer reverse transcription was applied to about 0.5 to 1 ug RNA. One entry per CDR3 protein, called by TCRdb with MiXCR from the immunoSEQ multiplex PCR reads. The data hold 150,000 to 180,000 distinct CDR3 sequences, with just under 95% observed a single time. Peripheral blood CD8+ and CD4+ T cells were profiled by TCR beta sequencing.

This receptor was taken from a human donor with multiple sclerosis. The chain combines TRBV14 with TRBJ2-5; 11 nucleotides align to TRBD1. Sequenced: CD8+ T cells from PBMCs. The CDR3 protein is CASSQDWTGGRETQYF. The CDR3 DNA reads TGTGCCAGCAGCCAAGATTGGACAGGGGGCAGGGAGACCCAGTACTTC.